Listed here are 5 T cell receptor beta chains from one sample, sequenced in a study of blood T cell repertoires in COVID-19. Assay: immunoSEQ multiplex PCR; the TCRdb copy retains only in-frame clones and omits some. In the table there are about 670,000 clones, just under 90% of which are singletons. The sequenced sample consisted of peripheral blood. Receptor source: a woman aged 18-30 years with acute or convalescent COVID-19.

V usage is TRBV30 and J usage is TRBJ2-7; possibly TRBD1 for D (6 bases). Trimming cost V 4 bases and J 6 bases, with 10 bases left between them. Germline CDR1 is GTSNPN and CDR2 is SVGIG (reference sequence). The CDR3 is 11 amino acids. CDR3 sequence: CAWTTGREQYF. The CDR3 DNA sequence: TGTGCCTGGACGACAGGCCGCGAGCAGTACTTC. The variable domain in full, with the rest retrieved from reference TRBV30 and TRBJ2-7, is SQTIHQWPATLVQPVGSPLSLECTVEGTSNPNLYWYRQAAGRGLQLLFYSVGIGQISSEVPQNLSASRPQDRQFILSSKKLLLSDSGFYLCAWTTGREQYFGPGTRLTVT.

V gene TRBV4-3 combines with J gene TRBJ1-2, with TRBD1 as a possible D gene (6 bases). The germline gives CDR1 LGHNA, CDR2 YSLEER. The CDR3 spans 15 residues. Trimming removed 2 bases from V and 4 bases from J, with 14 bases in between. This CDR3 is CASSQFRTDFYGYTF. CDR3 DNA sequence: TGCGCCAGCAGCCAATTCCGGACAGATTTCTATGGCTACACCTTC.

In its sample, this clone was seen once. Here the CDR3 DNA reads TGTGCCAGCAGTGAAGTAGCGGGGGGGGATACGCAGTATTTT. This codes for CASSEVAGGDTQYF. The chain recombines TRBV2 with TRBJ2-3, with 11 bases identical to TRBD2. The V gene end was trimmed by 1 base and the J gene end by 6 bases; junction bases not matched to a gene: 0. Germline V gives CDR1 SNHLY, CDR2 FYNNEI. The CDR3 contains 14 residues.

The sample holds one count of this clone. The V and J genes are TRBV12-3 or TRBV12-4 and TRBJ1-2; 7 positions agree with TRBD1. Unmatched junction bases numbered 5, after V lost 5 bases and J lost 8 bases. CDR3 length: 12 residues. CDR3: CASSRGTAGYTF. The CDR3, as DNA: TGTGCCAGCAGTCGGGGGACAGCCGGCTACACCTTC.

This chain uses TRBV9 with TRBJ2-7; D is possibly TRBD1 (5 bases). CDR1 and CDR2 from the germline V gene are SGDLS and YYNGEE. Trimming removed 6 bases from V and 2 bases from J, with 18 bases in between. This CDR3 region has 15 residues. Here the CDR3 reads CASTQGAGQTYEQYF. As DNA, the CDR3 is TGTGCCAGCACCCAAGGGGCAGGCCAAACCTACGAGCAGTACTTC.